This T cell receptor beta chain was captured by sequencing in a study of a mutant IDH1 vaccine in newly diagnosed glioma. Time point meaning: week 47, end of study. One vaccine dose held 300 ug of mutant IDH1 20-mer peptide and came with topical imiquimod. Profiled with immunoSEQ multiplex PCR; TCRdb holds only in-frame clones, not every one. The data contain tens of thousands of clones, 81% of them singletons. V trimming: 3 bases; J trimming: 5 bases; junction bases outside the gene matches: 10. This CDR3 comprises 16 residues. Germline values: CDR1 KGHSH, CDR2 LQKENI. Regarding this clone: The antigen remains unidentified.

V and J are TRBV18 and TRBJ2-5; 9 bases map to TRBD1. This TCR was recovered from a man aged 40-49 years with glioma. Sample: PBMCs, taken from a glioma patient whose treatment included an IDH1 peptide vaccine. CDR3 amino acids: CASSPTTGQGIETQYF. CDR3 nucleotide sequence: TGTGCCAGCTCACCGACTACTGGACAGGGGATCGAGACCCAGTACTTC.